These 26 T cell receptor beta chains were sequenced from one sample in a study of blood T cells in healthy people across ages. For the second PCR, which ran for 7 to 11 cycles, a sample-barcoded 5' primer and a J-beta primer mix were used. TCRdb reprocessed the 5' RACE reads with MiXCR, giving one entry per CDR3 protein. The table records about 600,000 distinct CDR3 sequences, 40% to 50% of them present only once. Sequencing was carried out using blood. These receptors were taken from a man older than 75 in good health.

This CDR3 reads CSAYREVGNEQYF. The CDR3 nucleotides read TGCAGTGCTTACAGGGAGGTGGGCAATGAGCAGTACTTC. The gene calls are TRBV20-1 and TRBJ2-5; either TRBD1 or TRBD2 may fit D (6 bases each). Trimming shortened V by 5 bases and J by 11 bases, and 21 bases separated the two germline ends. CDR3 length: 13 residues. CDR1 and CDR2 from the germline V gene are DFQATT and SNEGSKA (reference sequence).

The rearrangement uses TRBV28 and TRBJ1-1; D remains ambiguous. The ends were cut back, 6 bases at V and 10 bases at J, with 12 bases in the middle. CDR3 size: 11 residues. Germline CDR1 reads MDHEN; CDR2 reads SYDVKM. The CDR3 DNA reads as TGTGCCAGCAGATCAGACGGGCGAGCTTTCTTT. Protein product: CASRSDGRAFF.

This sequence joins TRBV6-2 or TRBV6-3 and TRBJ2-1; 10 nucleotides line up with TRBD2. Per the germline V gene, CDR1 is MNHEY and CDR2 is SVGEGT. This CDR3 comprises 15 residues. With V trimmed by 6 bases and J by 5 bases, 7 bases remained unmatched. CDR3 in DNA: TGTGCCAGCAGCCCTGGACTAGCGGCTGACAATGAGCAGTTCTTC. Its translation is CASSPGLAADNEQFF.

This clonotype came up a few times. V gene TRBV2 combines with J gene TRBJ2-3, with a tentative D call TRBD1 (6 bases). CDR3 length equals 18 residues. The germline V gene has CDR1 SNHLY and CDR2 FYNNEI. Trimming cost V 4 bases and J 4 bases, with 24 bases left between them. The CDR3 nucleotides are TGTGCCAGCAGTGGCTCGCCCTACAGGGATTTAGCCTCAGATACGCAGTATTTT. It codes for CASSGSPYRDLASDTQYF.

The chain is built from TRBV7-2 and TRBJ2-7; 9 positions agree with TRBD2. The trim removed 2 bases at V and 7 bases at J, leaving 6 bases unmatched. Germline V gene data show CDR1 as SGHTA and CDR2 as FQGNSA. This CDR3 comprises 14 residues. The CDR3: CASSLRIAGVEQYF. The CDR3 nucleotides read TGTGCCAGCAGCTTACGGATAGCGGGGGTGGAGCAGTACTTC.

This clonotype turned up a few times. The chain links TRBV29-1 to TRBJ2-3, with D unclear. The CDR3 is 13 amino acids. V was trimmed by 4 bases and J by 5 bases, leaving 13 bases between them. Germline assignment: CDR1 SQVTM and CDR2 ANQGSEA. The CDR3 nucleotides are TGCAGCGTTGGGTCGGTTAAGGGAGATACGCAGTATTTT. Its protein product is CSVGSVKGDTQYF.

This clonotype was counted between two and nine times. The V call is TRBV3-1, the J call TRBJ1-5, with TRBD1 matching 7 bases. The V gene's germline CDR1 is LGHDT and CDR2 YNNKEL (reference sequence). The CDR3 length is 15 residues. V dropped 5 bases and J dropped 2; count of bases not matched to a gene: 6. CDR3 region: CASSERTGGNQPQHF. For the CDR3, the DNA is TGTGCCAGCAGCGAGCGTACAGGGGGCAATCAGCCCCAGCATTTT.

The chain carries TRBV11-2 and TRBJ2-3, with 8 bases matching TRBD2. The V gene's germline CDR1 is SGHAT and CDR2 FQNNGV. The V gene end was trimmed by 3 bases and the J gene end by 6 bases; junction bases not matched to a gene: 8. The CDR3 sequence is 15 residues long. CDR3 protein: CASSFSAGGGDTQYF. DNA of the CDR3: TGTGCCAGCAGCTTCTCTGCGGGGGGCGGCGATACGCAGTATTTT.

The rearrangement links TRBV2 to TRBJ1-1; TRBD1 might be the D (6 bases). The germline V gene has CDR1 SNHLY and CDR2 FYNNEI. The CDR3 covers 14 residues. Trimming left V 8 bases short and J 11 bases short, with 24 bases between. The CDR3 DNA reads TGTGCCAGCGGCCCAGTACGGGACACAGGAAGGGCTTTCTTT. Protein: CASGPVRDTGRAFF.

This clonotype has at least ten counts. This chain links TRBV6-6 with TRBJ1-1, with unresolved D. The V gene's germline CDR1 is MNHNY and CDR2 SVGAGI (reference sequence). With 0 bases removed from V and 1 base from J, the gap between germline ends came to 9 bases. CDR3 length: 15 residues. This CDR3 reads CASSYSRLGNTEAFF. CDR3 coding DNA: TGTGCCAGCAGTTACTCTAGGCTGGGGAACACTGAAGCTTTCTTT.

The CDR3 coding sequence is TGTGCCAGCAGCGTAGAGGCTAGCGGGAATGCAGATACGCAGTATTTT. This sequence encodes CASSVEASGNADTQYF. The genes are TRBV9 and TRBJ2-3; 9 bases fit TRBD2. This CDR3 is 16 amino acids long. Trimming removed 0 bases from V and 4 bases from J; junction bases left unmatched: 6. The germline gives CDR1 SGDLS, CDR2 YYNGEE.

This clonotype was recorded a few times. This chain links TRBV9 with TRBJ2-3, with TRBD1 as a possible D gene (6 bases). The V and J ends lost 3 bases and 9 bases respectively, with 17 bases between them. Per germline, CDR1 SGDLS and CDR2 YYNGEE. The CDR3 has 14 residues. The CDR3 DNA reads TGTGCCAGCAGCGGACGGACAGCTCGGGACACGCAGTATTTT. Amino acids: CASSGRTARDTQYF.

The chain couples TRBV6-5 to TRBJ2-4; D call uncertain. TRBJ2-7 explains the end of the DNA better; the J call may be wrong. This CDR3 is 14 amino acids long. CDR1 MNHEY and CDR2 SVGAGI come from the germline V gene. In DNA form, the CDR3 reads TGTGCCAGCAGGCCCCGGATTTTATTCTACGAGCAGTACTTC. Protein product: CASRPRILFYEQYF.

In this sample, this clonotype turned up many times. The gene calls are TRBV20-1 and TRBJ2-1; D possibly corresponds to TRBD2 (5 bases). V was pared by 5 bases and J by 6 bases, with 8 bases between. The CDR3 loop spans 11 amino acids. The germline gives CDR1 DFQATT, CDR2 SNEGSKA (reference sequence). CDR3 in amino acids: CSAATSNEQFF. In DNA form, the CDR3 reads TGCAGTGCTGCTACTAGCAATGAGCAGTTCTTC.

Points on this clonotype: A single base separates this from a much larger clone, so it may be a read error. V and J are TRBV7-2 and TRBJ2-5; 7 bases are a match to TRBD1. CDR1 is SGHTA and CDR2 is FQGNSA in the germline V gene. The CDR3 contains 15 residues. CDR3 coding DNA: TGTGCCGGCAGCTTAGTAAGGGGGCCCCAAGAGACCCAGTACTTC. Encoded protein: CAGSLVRGPQETQYF.

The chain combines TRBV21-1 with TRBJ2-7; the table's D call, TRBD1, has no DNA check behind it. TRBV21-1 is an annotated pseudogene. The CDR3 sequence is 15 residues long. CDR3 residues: CAGKRGQTKSYEQYF. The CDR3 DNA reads TGTGCCGGCAAAAGGGGGCAGACAAAAAGCTACGAGCAGTACTTC.

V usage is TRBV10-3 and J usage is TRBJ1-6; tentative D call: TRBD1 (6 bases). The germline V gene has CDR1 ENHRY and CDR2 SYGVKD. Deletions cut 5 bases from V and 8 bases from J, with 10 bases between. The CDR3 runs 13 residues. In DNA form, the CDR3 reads TGTGCCATCAGTACAGGGTTGGATTCACCCCTCCACTTT. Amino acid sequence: CAISTGLDSPLHF.

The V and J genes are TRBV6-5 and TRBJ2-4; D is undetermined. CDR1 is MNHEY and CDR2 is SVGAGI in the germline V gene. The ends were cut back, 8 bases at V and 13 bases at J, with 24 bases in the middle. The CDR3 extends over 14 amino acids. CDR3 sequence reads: CASSGRGSNAAQYF. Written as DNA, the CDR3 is TGTGCCAGCTCGGGCCGAGGATCAAATGCGGCCCAGTACTTC.

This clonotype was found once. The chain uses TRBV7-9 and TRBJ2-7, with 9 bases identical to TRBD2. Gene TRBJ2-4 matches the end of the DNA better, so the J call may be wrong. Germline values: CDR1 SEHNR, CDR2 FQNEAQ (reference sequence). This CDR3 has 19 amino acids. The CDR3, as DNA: TGTGCCAGCAGCGGTAGCGGGGGACCCATCTTGCTGGCCAAAAACATTCAGTACTTC. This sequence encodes CASSGSGGPILLAKNIQYF.

The CDR3 DNA is TGCAGTGCTAGGGCGGGGGGCTCCCTCACAGATACGCAGTATTTT. This codes for CSARAGGSLTDTQYF. The chain joins TRBV20-1 to TRBJ2-3, with 8 bases identical to TRBD2. The J segment lost 2 bases and the V segment lost 3 bases, leaving 7 bases of the junction unmatched. CDR3 length: 15 amino acids. Germline V gene data show CDR1 as DFQATT and CDR2 as SNEGSKA (reference sequence).

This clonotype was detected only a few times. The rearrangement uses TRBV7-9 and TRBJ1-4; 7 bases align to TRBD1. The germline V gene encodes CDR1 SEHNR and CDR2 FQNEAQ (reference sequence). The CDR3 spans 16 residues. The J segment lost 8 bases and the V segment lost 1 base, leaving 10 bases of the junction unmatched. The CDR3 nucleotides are TGTGCCAGCAGCTTAGTCTACAGGGGTCGCGGCGAAAAACTGTTTTTT. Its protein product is CASSLVYRGRGEKLFF.

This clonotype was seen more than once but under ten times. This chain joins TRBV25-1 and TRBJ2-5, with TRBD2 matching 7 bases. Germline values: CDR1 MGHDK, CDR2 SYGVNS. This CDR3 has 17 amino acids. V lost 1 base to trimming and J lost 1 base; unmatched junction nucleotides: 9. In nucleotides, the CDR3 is TGTGCCAGCAGTGAATTCCGGGAGCGGGGCCTCCAAGAGACCCAGTACTTC. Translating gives CASSEFRERGLQETQYF.

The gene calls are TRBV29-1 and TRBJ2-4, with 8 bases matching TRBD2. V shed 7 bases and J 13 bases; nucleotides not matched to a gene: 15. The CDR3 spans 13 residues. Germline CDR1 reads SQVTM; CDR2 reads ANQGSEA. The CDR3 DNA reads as TGCAGCGCCATCCGGGCGGGAGGAGATGAGCAGTACTTC. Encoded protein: CSAIRAGGDEQYF. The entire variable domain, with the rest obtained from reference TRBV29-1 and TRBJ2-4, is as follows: SAVISQKPSRDICQRGTSLTIQCQVDSQVTMMFWYRQQPGQSLTLIATANQGSEATYESGFVIDKFPISRPNLTFSTLTVSNMSPEDSSIYLCSAIRAGGDEQYFGAGTRLSVL.

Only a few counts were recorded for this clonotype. The CDR3 DNA reads as TGTGCCAGCAGGAACCGACCTGACAGGGCTAACTATGGCTACACCTTC. Amino acids: CASRNRPDRANYGYTF. The chain links TRBV7-2 to TRBJ1-2; 7 bases agree with TRBD1. The CDR3 spans 16 residues. The V and J ends lost 6 bases and 0 bases, in that order; junction bases with no gene match: 10. Per the germline V gene, CDR1 is SGHTA and CDR2 is FQGNSA.

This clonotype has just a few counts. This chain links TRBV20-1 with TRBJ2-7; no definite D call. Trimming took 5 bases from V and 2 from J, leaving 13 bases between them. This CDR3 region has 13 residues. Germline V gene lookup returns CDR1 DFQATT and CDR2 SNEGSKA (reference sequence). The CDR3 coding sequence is TGCAGTGCTGGAAAGATTGACGCCTACGAGCAGTACTTC. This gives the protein CSAGKIDAYEQYF.

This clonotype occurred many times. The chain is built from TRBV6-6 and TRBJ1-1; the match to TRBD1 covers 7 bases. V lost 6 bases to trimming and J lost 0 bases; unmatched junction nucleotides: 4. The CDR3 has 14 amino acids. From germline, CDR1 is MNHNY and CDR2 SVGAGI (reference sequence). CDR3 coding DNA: TGTGCCAGCAGACCAACAGGGGTGAACACTGAAGCTTTCTTT. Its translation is CASRPTGVNTEAFF.